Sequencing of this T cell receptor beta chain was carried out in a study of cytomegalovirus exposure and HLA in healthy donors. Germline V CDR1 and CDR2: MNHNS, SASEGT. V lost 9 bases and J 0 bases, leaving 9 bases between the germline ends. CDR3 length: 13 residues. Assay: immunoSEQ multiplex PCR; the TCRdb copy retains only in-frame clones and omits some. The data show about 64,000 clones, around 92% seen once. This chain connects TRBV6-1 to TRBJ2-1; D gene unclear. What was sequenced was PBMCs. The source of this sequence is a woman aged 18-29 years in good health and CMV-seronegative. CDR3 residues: CASLRSSYNEQFF. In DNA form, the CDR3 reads TGTGCCAGTCTTCGGAGCTCCTACAATGAGCAGTTCTTC.